This section outlines one T cell receptor (beta chain) sequence together with its context. Its specificity is not known. The sample is drawn from a study of post-analysis software for immune sequencing data. For the study at large: Courses of disease covered relapsing-remitting, secondary progressive and progressive-relapsing multiple sclerosis. Findings and caveats of the study: The F measure placed samples prepared in the same batch into strongly shared clusters. When compared against controls, multiple sclerosis patients showed significantly lower normalized Chao1 diversity. Five or six TRBV segments appeared more often in patients than in controls, and TRBV5-6, TRBV5-1 and TRBV20-1 were among these.

The CDR3 runs 12 residues. Germline trimming cut 8 bases from V and 2 bases from J; bases unmatched to any gene: 0. Germline CDR1 MNHEY, CDR2 SMNVEV (reference sequence). Libraries were made from TCR beta cDNA, and they carried unique molecular identifiers. Out of roughly 0.85 to 10 million T cells, roughly 0.5 million cDNA molecules were generated. TCRdb reprocessed the PCR reads via MiXCR and lists one record per CDR3 protein. Here the sample spans about 540,000 distinct CDR3 sequences, around a third being singletons. The source of this sequence is a girl between 2 and 17 years old with multiple sclerosis. V is TRBV27 and J is TRBJ1-5; 7 bases agree with TRBD1. The specimen sequenced was blood. CDR3 in amino acids: CASQGGNQPQHF. DNA for the CDR3: TGTGCCAGCCAGGGGGGCAATCAGCCCCAGCATTTT.